The next 20 T cell receptor beta chains were all read from a single sample in a study of early T cells in non-severe SARS-CoV-2 infection. One entry per CDR3 protein results from TCRdb running MiXCR on the 5' RACE reads. Counted here are approximately 70,000 distinct CDR3 sequences, under 15% occurring once; the ten biggest clones make up roughly 2.5%. The sample in question was whole blood, obtained at baseline. These receptors were collected from an adult who was a healthcare worker with PCR-confirmed SARS-CoV-2 infection or an uninfected control (not recorded which).

This clonotype was recorded many times. The V and J genes are TRBV2 and TRBJ2-3, with a possible D match to TRBD1 (5 bases). Looked up from germline, CDR1 is SNHLY and CDR2 is FYNNEI. V was shortened by 6 bases and J by 2 bases, with 9 bases between the two germline ends. The CDR3 has 13 residues. The CDR3 bases are TGTGCCAGCAGAGGGGATCACACAGATACGCAGTATTTT. Translating gives CASRGDHTDTQYF.

This clonotype has a count of ten or more. The J gene is TRBJ1-5, the V gene TRBV5-1; unclear D gene. Per germline, CDR1 SGHRS and CDR2 YFSETQ. The CDR3 runs to 15 residues. Trimming removed 7 bases from V and 2 bases from J, with 16 bases in between. The CDR3 coding sequence is TGCGCCAGCGTTGGGGTTGTCGGCGGCAATCAGCCCCAGCATTTT. It translates to CASVGVVGGNQPQHF.

Ten or more counts support this clonotype. The chain is built from TRBV12-2 and TRBJ2-1; TRBD1, the D gene given by the table, was not confirmed from the DNA. TRBV12-2 is noted as a pseudogene. This CDR3 has 17 amino acids. The CDR3 sequence is CASRSEGGRFTIDEQFF. The CDR3 nucleotides are TGTGCAAGTCGCTCCGAGGGTGGGCGTTTTACAATTGATGAGCAGTTCTTC.

In this sample, this clonotype turned up a few times. V is TRBV4-3 and J is TRBJ2-3; D is tentatively TRBD1 or TRBD2 (6 bases each). Germline CDR1 and CDR2: LGHNA and YSLEER. CDR3 size: 14 residues. Between the trimmed V and J ends, which lost 1 base and 6 bases, there was a span of 11 bases. The CDR3 bases are TGCGCCAGCAGCCAAGGGGGGGCCTGGGATACGCAGTATTTT. It codes for CASSQGGAWDTQYF.

In this sample, this clonotype turned up many times. The CDR3 sequence is CASSLGTGDLNEQFF. The CDR3 DNA reads as TGTGCCAGCAGCTTAGGCACAGGGGACCTTAATGAGCAGTTCTTC. The chain has TRBV7-9 and TRBJ2-1, with TRBD1 matching over 7 bases. The CDR3 is 15 amino acids. With V trimmed by 1 base and J by 7 bases, 7 bases remained unmatched. The germline CDR1 and CDR2 sequences are SEHNR and FQNEAQ (reference sequence). Variable domain in full (rest from reference TRBV7-9 and TRBJ2-1): DTGVSQNPRHKITKRGQNVTFRCDPISEHNRLYWYRQTLGQGPEFLTYFQNEAQLEKSRLLSDRFSAERPKGSFSTLEIQRTEQGDSAMYLCASSLGTGDLNEQFFGPGTRLTVL.

The V and J genes are TRBV19 and TRBJ2-2; D is ambiguous. V lost 0 bases, J lost 6 bases, and 8 bases lay in between. This CDR3 comprises 14 residues. CDR1 and CDR2 (germline): LNHDA, SQIVND (reference sequence). CDR3 loop: CASSIDPNPGELFF. In nucleotides, the CDR3 is TGTGCCAGTAGTATAGACCCTAACCCCGGGGAGCTGTTTTTT.

This clonotype occurred a few times. This chain links TRBV6-1 with TRBJ1-2, with D possibly matching TRBD1 (6 bases). Germline values: CDR1 MNHNS, CDR2 SASEGT. Trimming shortened V by 9 bases and J by 2 bases, and 19 bases separated the two germline ends. The CDR3 covers 15 residues. DNA for the CDR3: TGTGCCAGTTACGGACAGACGCCTTCCAACTATGGCTACACCTTC. This sequence encodes CASYGQTPSNYGYTF.

This clonotype turned up a few times. The V call is TRBV24-1, the J call TRBJ2-1, with a weak D call TRBD2 (5 bases). V was pared by 2 bases and J by 5 bases, with 12 bases between. CDR1 KGHDR and CDR2 SFDVKD come from the germline V gene. The CDR3 totals 15 residues. The CDR3 bases are TGTGCCACCAGTGATTCAGCCGGGAACCACAATGAGCAGTTCTTC. Its protein is CATSDSAGNHNEQFF.

This clonotype was picked up many times. CDR3 protein: CASRPWERGKETQYF. The CDR3 DNA reads as TGTGCCAGCAGGCCCTGGGAGCGGGGAAAAGAGACCCAGTACTTC. The J gene is TRBJ2-5, the V gene TRBV12-3 or TRBV12-4, with 7 bases that match TRBD2. V was clipped by 6 bases and J by 3 bases; unmatched bases: 10. The CDR3 has 15 residues.

This clonotype occurred a few times. A far more abundant clone sits one base away, making this likely a read error. The J gene is TRBJ1-1, the V gene TRBV7-2; D is uncertain. Germline V gives CDR1 SGHTA, CDR2 FQGNSA. The ends were cut back, 2 bases at V and 3 bases at J, with 1 base in the middle. The CDR3 is made up of 11 amino acids. This chain's CDR3 is CASSLHTEAFF. The CDR3 nucleotides are TGTGCCAGCAGCTTACACACTGAAGCTTTCTTT.

This clonotype occurred a few times. V gene TRBV5-1 combines with J gene TRBJ2-7; tentatively, D is TRBD1 (6 bases). Trimming shortened V by 4 bases and J by 5 bases, and 19 bases separated the two germline ends. Per the germline V gene, CDR1 is SGHRS and CDR2 is YFSETQ. This CDR3 comprises 15 residues. CDR3 nucleotide sequence: TGCGCCAGCAGCACCAACACAGGGTCGAGCCACGAGCAGTACTTC. Translating gives CASSTNTGSSHEQYF.

This clonotype was detected ten times or more. The genes are TRBV27 and TRBJ2-3; tentative D call: TRBD2 (6 bases). In germline, CDR1 is MNHEY, CDR2 SMNVEV (reference sequence). V lost 4 bases to trimming and J lost 0 bases, with 11 bases between them. The CDR3 runs to 15 residues. For the CDR3, the DNA is TGTGCCAGCAGTTCGTTCGCGGGGAGCACAGATACGCAGTATTTT. It specifies CASSSFAGSTDTQYF.

This clonotype was recorded at least ten times. The rearrangement uses TRBV5-1 and TRBJ2-3; D remains ambiguous. This CDR3 comprises 15 residues. The germline CDR1 and CDR2 sequences are SGHRS and YFSETQ. Trimming stripped 0 bases from V and 1 base from J, with 9 bases between. This CDR3 reads CASSLEWAGTDTQYF. The CDR3, as DNA: TGCGCCAGCAGCTTGGAATGGGCCGGCACAGATACGCAGTATTTT.

The rearrangement joins TRBV9 to TRBJ2-5, with 7 bases fitting TRBD1. The CDR3 has 17 residues. J lost 2 bases, V lost 1 base, and 11 bases had no gene match. Germline V gene lookup returns CDR1 SGDLS and CDR2 YYNGEE. The CDR3 DNA follows: TGTGCCAGCAGCGTATCCCTTGACAGGGAAGGGCAAGAGACCCAGTACTTC. As protein: CASSVSLDREGQETQYF.

The chain carries TRBV10-2 and TRBJ2-3; D remains unclear. The CDR3 has 10 amino acids. Trimming removed 10 bases at V and 3 bases at J, with 5 bases between. Looked up from germline, CDR1 is WSHSY and CDR2 is SAAADI. The DNA for the CDR3 is TGCGCCACCGGGACAGATACGCAGTATTTT. Its protein is CATGTDTQYF.

The chain recombines TRBV21-1 with TRBJ2-6; the tabulated D call, TRBD1, remains unverified against the DNA. TRBV21-1 represents a pseudogene. The CDR3 has 15 amino acids. CDR3 DNA sequence: TGTGCCAGCTCATTCAGGGGGCCCGGGGCCAACGTCCTGACTTTC. Its protein is CASSFRGPGANVLTF.

CDR3 in DNA: TGTGCCAGCAGTCGAATACAGGGGGCCGCGGAGACCCAGTACTTC. Protein: CASSRIQGAAETQYF. The rearrangement links TRBV12-3 or TRBV12-4 to TRBJ2-5; 9 positions agree with TRBD1. This CDR3 is 15 amino acids long. Trimming cost V 5 bases and J 5 bases; bases outside gene matches: 9.

This clonotype was detected ten times or more. The J gene is TRBJ2-6, the V gene TRBV4-3; D gene ambiguous. This CDR3 region has 15 residues. V lost 1 base and J 1 base, leaving 5 bases between the germline ends. The germline V gene has CDR1 LGHNA and CDR2 YSLEER. In nucleotides, the CDR3 is TGCGCCAGCAGCCAAGGGCGGTCTGGGGCCAACGTCCTGACTTTC. This translates into CASSQGRSGANVLTF.

This clonotype was counted ten times or more. J is TRBJ2-5 and V is TRBV3-1; no firm D call. V lost 1 base to trimming and J lost 6 bases, with 12 bases between them. CDR3 length: 14 amino acids. Germline CDR1 LGHDT, CDR2 YNNKEL (reference sequence). The DNA of the CDR3 is TGTGCCAGCAGCCAAGGACTGGGCATAAAGACCCAGTACTTC. This translates into CASSQGLGIKTQYF.

This chain uses TRBV20-1 with TRBJ1-1; D is unclear. V lost 6 bases to trimming and J lost 0 bases, with 14 bases between them. The CDR3 extends over 14 amino acids. Germline assignment: CDR1 DFQATT and CDR2 SNEGSKA (reference sequence). In DNA, the CDR3 is TGCAGTGCGCAGAGCCAGCCCATGAACACTGAAGCTTTCTTT. Its protein is CSAQSQPMNTEAFF.